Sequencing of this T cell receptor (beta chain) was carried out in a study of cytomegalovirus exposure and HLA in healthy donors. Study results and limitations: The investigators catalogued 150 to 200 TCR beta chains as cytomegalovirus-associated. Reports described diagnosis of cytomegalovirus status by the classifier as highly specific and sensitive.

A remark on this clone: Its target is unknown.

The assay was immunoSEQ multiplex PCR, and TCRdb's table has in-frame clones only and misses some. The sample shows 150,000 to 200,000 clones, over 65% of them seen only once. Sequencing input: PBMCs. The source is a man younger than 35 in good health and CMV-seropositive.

In DNA, the CDR3 is TGTGCCAGTAGGGGGGAGGGCCATGAGCAGTTCTTC. Its translation: CASRGEGHEQFF. The chain recombines TRBV19 with TRBJ2-1; 7 bases agree with TRBD2. The CDR3 extends over 12 amino acids. Germline loops: CDR1 LNHDA, CDR2 SQIVND (reference sequence). V shed 6 bases, J shed 8 bases, and the junction held 4 bases outside the gene matches.